This passage covers 29 T cell receptor beta chains from one sample sequenced in a study of T cell repertoires in cytomegalovirus infection (dated by TCRdb to 2018 to 2020). No antigen is known for these receptors. This specimen's treatment or condition label, per the study, means: in vitro stimulation with specific CMV peptide epitopes to enrich CMV-specific T cells. Data came from an Illumina HiSeq 1500. TCRdb cleaned the public reads at Q25 with fastp, built clones with MiXCR and kept in-frame beta chains. Rows are combined by CDR3 protein, so each entry shows the most common genes and DNA. The sample yields fewer than 350,000 distinct CDR3 sequences; about 27% were counted once. The ten largest clones represent around 20% of the sample. Sample: cultured PBMCs, taken from culture after CMV antigen stimulation. The receptors stem from a human donor in good health (CMV status not recorded). Some clones in this sample may be carry-over from other donors' samples.

The genes are TRBV6-1 and TRBJ2-7, with 7 bases that match TRBD2. The CDR3 loop spans 15 amino acids. CDR1 and CDR2 (germline): MNHNS, SASEGT. Unmatched junction bases numbered 9, after V lost 5 bases and J lost 2 bases. The CDR3 DNA sequence: TGTGCCAGCAGTCCGGACTGGGAGGGGACCTACGAGCAGTACTTC. Translating it yields CASSPDWEGTYEQYF.

The chain links TRBV12-3 or TRBV12-4 to TRBJ2-1; 10 positions agree with TRBD2. The V segment lost 6 bases and the J segment 4 bases; nucleotides outside the gene matches: 6. There are 15 residues in the CDR3. CDR3 DNA: TGTGCCAGCAGGTTACTAGCGGGATCTTACAATGAGCAGTTCTTC. Its protein is CASRLLAGSYNEQFF.

This clonotype was found a few times. V gene TRBV28 combines with J gene TRBJ2-1, with 13 nucleotides matching TRBD2. CDR3 length: 17 residues. Unmatched junction bases numbered 12, after V lost 6 bases and J lost 7 bases. CDR1 and CDR2 (germline): MDHEN, SYDVKM. CDR3 protein: CASRPLGTSGKWNEQFF. In DNA, the CDR3 is TGTGCCAGCAGACCCCTCGGGACTAGCGGGAAATGGAATGAGCAGTTCTTC.

A few counts support this clonotype. The rearrangement links TRBV2 to TRBJ2-5; no reliable D call. Germline loops: CDR1 SNHLY, CDR2 FYNNEI. CDR3 length: 12 amino acids. V dropped 5 bases and J dropped 1 base, with 5 bases sitting between them. The CDR3 coding sequence is TGTGCCAGCAGTTACGGCCAAGAGACCCAGTACTTC. Amino acids: CASSYGQETQYF.

Only a few counts were recorded for this clonotype. This chain links TRBV6-5 with TRBJ1-2; tentatively, D is TRBD1 (5 bases). This CDR3 has 14 residues. Trimming removed 5 bases from V and 8 bases from J, with 18 bases in between. Germline V gene lookup returns CDR1 MNHEY and CDR2 SVGAGI. In DNA, the CDR3 is TGTGCCAGCAGTGGGCCGGGACCCCAGGGAGGCTACACCTTC. Amino acid sequence: CASSGPGPQGGYTF.

The sample holds a few counts of this clonotype. V gene TRBV7-8 combines with J gene TRBJ2-3, with TRBD2 matching 10 bases. Germline CDR1 reads SGHVS; CDR2 reads FQNEAQ. This CDR3 is 18 amino acids long. With V trimmed by 5 bases and J by 0 bases, 11 bases remained unmatched. This chain's CDR3 is CASSKGLAAISSTDTQYF. The CDR3 DNA reads TGTGCCAGCAGCAAAGGACTAGCGGCAATATCTAGCACAGATACGCAGTATTTT. The full variable domain, its missing parts supplied by reference TRBV7-8 and TRBJ2-3, is GAGVSQSPRYKVAKRGQDVALRCDPISGHVSLFWYQQALGQGPEFLTYFQNEAQLDKSGLPSDRFFAERPEGSVSTLKIQRTQQEDSAVYLCASSKGLAAISSTDTQYFGPGTRLTVL.

The rearrangement uses TRBV7-2 and TRBJ2-7; 8 nucleotides agree with TRBD1. The CDR3 length is 15 residues. Trimming at V came to 0 bases and at J to 3 bases, leaving 4 bases not matched to a gene. Germline values: CDR1 SGHTA, CDR2 FQGNSA. CDR3 DNA sequence: TGTGCCAGCAGCTTAGCCCCCGGGACAGGCTACGAGCAGTACTTC. Its translation: CASSLAPGTGYEQYF.

This chain joins TRBV4-2 and TRBJ2-7, with D tentatively TRBD2 (6 bases). The V gene's germline CDR1 is LGHNA and CDR2 YNFKEQ. The germline V and J ends were trimmed by 1 base and 3 bases, with 16 bases remaining between them. This CDR3 has 16 amino acids. CDR3 nucleotides: TGTGCCAGCAGCCAAGGAGAGGGTAGGAGGGGCTACGAGCAGTACTTC. It translates to CASSQGEGRRGYEQYF.

The chain joins TRBV12-3 or TRBV12-4 to TRBJ1-5; the D gene is possibly TRBD1 (5 bases). V was clipped by 7 bases and J by 7 bases, with 20 bases between them. CDR3 length equals 15 residues. The CDR3 region has the DNA TGTGCCAGCACCCCAAATGGGGCAGTTGAACAGCCCCAGCATTTT. Its protein is CASTPNGAVEQPQHF.

There are a few counts of this clonotype. The chain couples TRBV7-2 to TRBJ1-4; weak D call: TRBD1 (5 bases). Germline lookup yields CDR1 SGHTA and CDR2 FQGNSA. The CDR3 totals 17 residues. Trimming took 7 bases from V and 6 from J, leaving 24 bases between them. The CDR3 DNA is TGTGCCAGCACCATTACCTTTCCGGGGCTAGAAGATGAAAAACTGTTTTTT. The encoded protein is CASTITFPGLEDEKLFF.

Here the CDR3 reads CASSRQGRTVGEKLFF. CDR3 bases: TGTGCCAGCAGCCGACAGGGGAGAACGGTGGGGGAAAAACTGTTTTTT. The V gene is TRBV7-9, the J gene TRBJ1-4; 8 bases are shared with TRBD1. This CDR3 has 16 residues. Germline trimming cut 5 bases from V and 8 bases from J; bases unmatched to any gene: 13. The germline V gene has CDR1 SEHNR and CDR2 FQNEAQ (reference sequence).

The chain uses TRBV3-1 and TRBJ1-1, with D possibly matching TRBD1 (5 bases). Looked up from germline, CDR1 is LGHDT and CDR2 is YNNKEL (reference sequence). The CDR3 covers 14 residues. V shed 4 bases and J shed 4 bases, with 13 bases lying between them. The CDR3 region is CASSPGRLSTEAFF. The CDR3 nucleotides are TGTGCCAGCAGCCCGGGACGGCTGAGCACTGAAGCTTTCTTT.

The chain couples TRBV19 to TRBJ2-5; possible D gene TRBD2, 6 bases. The germline V and J ends were trimmed by 7 bases and 5 bases, with 17 bases remaining between them. The germline gives CDR1 LNHDA, CDR2 SQIVND (reference sequence). The CDR3 has 14 amino acids. The CDR3 is CASKLSIAEETQYF. The DNA for the CDR3 is TGTGCCAGTAAATTATCGATAGCGGAGGAGACCCAGTACTTC.

This clonotype has a handful of counts. The CDR3 loop reads CASSLDEGGPDTQYF. The DNA for the CDR3 is TGTGCCAGCAGCTTGGATGAGGGAGGGCCGGATACGCAGTATTTT. The gene calls are TRBV5-4 and TRBJ2-3; TRBD2 agrees at 7 bases. This CDR3 is built from 15 residues. The germline gives CDR1 SGHNT, CDR2 YYREEE (reference sequence). V lost 0 bases, J lost 6 bases, and 7 bases stayed unmatched.

This clonotype was seen a few times. The chain is built from TRBV9 and TRBJ2-5; D ambiguous. From germline, CDR1 is SGDLS and CDR2 YYNGEE. The CDR3 consists of 15 residues. The germline V and J ends were trimmed by 0 bases and 7 bases, with 16 bases remaining between them. The CDR3 region is CASSVEGSQHGTQYF. CDR3 nucleotide sequence: TGTGCCAGCAGCGTAGAGGGAAGCCAGCATGGGACCCAGTACTTC.

CDR3 DNA: TGTGCCAGCAGCTCGGGACAGGGCGGTGAAAAACTGTTTTTT. This sequence encodes CASSSGQGGEKLFF. The chain recombines TRBV6-6 with TRBJ1-4, with TRBD1 matching 9 bases. V dropped 6 bases and J dropped 7; count of bases not matched to a gene: 6. The CDR3 totals 14 residues. CDR1 is MNHNY and CDR2 is SVGAGI in the germline V gene (reference sequence).

This clonotype showed up just once. The chain links TRBV10-3 to TRBJ1-1, with D perhaps matching TRBD1 (6 bases). This CDR3 is 13 amino acids long. Between the trimmed V and J ends, which lost 8 bases and 5 bases, there was a span of 15 bases. CDR1 and CDR2 (germline): ENHRY, SYGVKD. The DNA for the CDR3 is TGTGCCATCTCGGGAGGGGGGGGAACTGAAGCTTTCTTT. The encoded protein is CAISGGGGTEAFF.

A few counts support this clonotype. The rearrangement joins TRBV6-1 to TRBJ1-2; perhaps TRBD1 as D (5 bases). Germline assignment: CDR1 MNHNS and CDR2 SASEGT. The CDR3 consists of 13 residues. The germline V and J ends were trimmed by 5 bases and 8 bases, with 15 bases remaining between them. CDR3 nucleotides: TGTGCCAGCAGTCCGGGACGCCAAAGCGGCTACACCTTC. Translating it yields CASSPGRQSGYTF.

This clonotype was detected a few times. CDR3 loop: CASSFTGGGAYEQYF. The CDR3 region has the DNA TGTGCCAGCAGCTTTACAGGGGGGGGGGCCTACGAGCAGTACTTC. The chain joins TRBV5-8 to TRBJ2-7, with D maybe TRBD1 (8 bases). The CDR3 spans 15 residues. Looked up from germline, CDR1 is SGHTS and CDR2 is YDEGEE. V was shortened by 2 bases and J by 2 bases, with 14 bases between the two germline ends. Using reference TRBV5-8 and TRBJ2-7 for the parts outside the CDR3, the full variable domain is EAGVTQSPTHLIKTRGQQATLRCSPISGHTSVYWYQQALGLGLQFLLWYDEGEERNRGNFPPRFSGRQFPNYSSELNVNALELEDSALYLCASSFTGGGAYEQYFGPGTRLTVT.

This clonotype showed up many times. CDR3 nucleotides: TGTGCCAGCAGCTTAGATCCAGGGCCCGACTATGGCTACACCTTC. It translates to CASSLDPGPDYGYTF. This chain links TRBV7-2 with TRBJ1-2; D possibly corresponds to TRBD1 (5 bases). Trimming stripped 1 base from V and 3 bases from J, with 12 bases between. The CDR3 is 15 amino acids. The V gene's germline CDR1 is SGHTA and CDR2 FQGNSA.

This clonotype was detected a few times. The V call is TRBV6-1, the J call TRBJ2-6; D is perhaps TRBD1 (5 bases). This CDR3 spans 15 amino acids. Germline V lookup: CDR1 MNHNS, CDR2 SASEGT. The ends were cut back, 4 bases at V and 2 bases at J, with 9 bases in the middle. CDR3 amino acids: CASSGWGTGANVLTF. CDR3 bases: TGTGCCAGCAGTGGGTGGGGCACTGGGGCCAACGTCCTGACTTTC.

The chain is built from TRBV5-1 and TRBJ2-2, with 14 bases lining up with TRBD2. J was trimmed by 7 bases and V by 5 bases; bases with no gene match: 13. In germline, CDR1 is SGHRS, CDR2 YFSETQ. The CDR3 is 18 residues long. The CDR3 region is CASSALETSGRVGGELFF. CDR3 nucleotide sequence: TGCGCCAGCAGTGCTCTCGAGACTAGCGGGAGGGTCGGCGGGGAGCTGTTTTTT.

Regarding this clonotype: The junction does not match germline at one end; this may be a read error. This chain joins TRBV12-3 or TRBV12-4 and TRBJ2-7; 9 nucleotides match TRBD1. The CDR3 totals 14 residues. The CDR3 loop reads CASSRGQGSNEQYF. DNA of the CDR3: TGTGCCAGCAGTCGGGGACAGGGCTCCAACGAGCAGTACTTC.

The chain recombines TRBV7-8 with TRBJ2-3; 10 positions agree with TRBD2. V lost 11 bases to trimming and J lost 9 bases; unmatched junction nucleotides: 23. Germline V gene data show CDR1 as SGHVS and CDR2 as FQNEAQ. This CDR3 is 17 amino acids long. The CDR3 DNA reads as TGTGCCTCAAGCCAGAGGGCTAGCGGGGGCCTAGGAGGAACGCAGTATTTT. Translating gives CASSQRASGGLGGTQYF.

The rearrangement joins TRBV7-6 to TRBJ2-5; possibly TRBD1 for D (6 bases). With 0 bases removed from V and 4 bases from J, the gap between germline ends came to 12 bases. Per germline, CDR1 SGHVS and CDR2 FNYEAQ. The CDR3 totals 15 residues. For the CDR3, the DNA is TGTGCCAGCAGCTTAGCGTCCACAGGGTTAGAGACCCAGTACTTC. Amino acid sequence: CASSLASTGLETQYF.

This clonotype was detected many times. The CDR3 spells CASSWTGVTTNEKLFF. CDR3 in DNA: TGTGCCAGCAGCTGGACGGGAGTCACAACTAATGAAAAACTGTTTTTT. This chain links TRBV7-8 with TRBJ1-4, with D unresolved. The CDR3 covers 16 residues. Germline V gives CDR1 SGHVS, CDR2 FQNEAQ. Trimming left V 4 bases short and J 0 bases short, with 12 bases between.

There are a few counts of this clonotype. The chain combines TRBV12-5 with TRBJ1-5; TRBD1 agrees at 9 bases. Trimming removed 0 bases from V and 3 bases from J; junction bases left unmatched: 6. CDR1 LGHNT and CDR2 FRNRAP come from the germline V gene. This CDR3 region has 17 residues. CDR3 residues: CASGLVRGTGPNQPQHF. CDR3 bases: TGTGCTAGTGGTTTGGTACGGGGGACAGGGCCCAATCAGCCCCAGCATTTT.

This clonotype was counted between two and nine times. This chain links TRBV27 with TRBJ2-5, with a weak D call TRBD1 (5 bases). CDR3 length equals 15 residues. From germline, CDR1 is MNHEY and CDR2 SMNVEV (reference sequence). The V gene lost 5 bases and the J gene lost 2 bases, with 15 bases spanning the gap. This CDR3 is CASSETTVVQETQYF. CDR3 coding DNA: TGTGCCAGCAGTGAAACGACAGTAGTTCAAGAGACCCAGTACTTC.

The V gene is TRBV7-8, the J gene TRBJ2-3, with D perhaps TRBD2 (6 bases). V gave up 1 base and J gave up 0 bases, with 11 bases separating them. Germline V gene data show CDR1 as SGHVS and CDR2 as FQNEAQ. The CDR3 loop spans 16 amino acids. The DNA of the CDR3 is TGTGCCAGCAGCTTAGATAGGGGAGGCAGCACAGATACGCAGTATTTT. Translated: CASSLDRGGSTDTQYF.